The 27 T cell receptor beta chains below all came from one sample that was sequenced in a study of tumor-infiltrating lymphocytes in glioblastoma multiforme. Three nested ARM-PCR rounds with V-beta and C-beta primers built TCRB libraries. Each CDR3 protein is one row after TCRdb ran MiXCR on the multiplex PCR reads. Of about 32,000 distinct CDR3 sequences listed, roughly two thirds are singletons. Sequenced material: brain tumor tissue. These receptors originate from a male donor with glioblastoma.

As for this clonotype: Its ends do not fully match the called genes, so a read error is possible. The chain links TRBV14 to TRBJ2-4, with D possibly TRBD2 on 7 matching bases. This CDR3 region has 16 residues. Germline assignment: CDR1 SGHDN and CDR2 FVKESK. CDR3 loop: CASSRAGHLAKNIQNF. The DNA for the CDR3 is TGTGCCAGCAGCCGAGCGGGACATTTAGCCAAAAACATTCAGAACTTC.

This chain joins TRBV29-1 and TRBJ1-1, with 8 bases aligning to TRBD1. The CDR3 loop spans 12 amino acids. Trimming cost V 6 bases and J 4 bases; bases outside gene matches: 4. Germline V gene data show CDR1 as SQVTM and CDR2 as ANQGSEA. CDR3 sequence reads: CSVRQGTTEAFF. The DNA for the CDR3 is TGCAGCGTGAGACAGGGGACCACTGAAGCTTTCTTT.

In this sample, this clonotype turned up once. A much larger clone differs from this one at a single base, so this may be a read error. The CDR3 bases are TGTGCCAGCAACTCCTGGGACCGGGCAAGAGATACGCAGTATTTT. Translation gives CASNSWDRARDTQYF. The chain is built from TRBV28 and TRBJ2-3; D is possibly TRBD1 or TRBD2 (5 bases each). This CDR3 has 15 residues. Trimming took 7 bases from V and 5 from J, leaving 19 bases between them. The germline V gene has CDR1 MDHEN and CDR2 SYDVKM.

The DNA of the CDR3 is TGTGCCACCAGTGATTCGGGAGAAATTACCGGGGAGCTGTTTTTT. Translation: CATSDSGEITGELFF. The chain combines TRBV24-1 with TRBJ2-2; a possible D gene is TRBD2 (6 bases). The V end was cut by 2 bases, the J end by 5 bases, with 11 bases between. The length of the CDR3 is 15 residues. CDR1 is KGHDR, CDR2 SFDVKD, per germline.

On this clonotype itself: Sequence at one end of the junction differs from germline and may be a read error. The rearrangement uses TRBV12-3 or TRBV12-4 and TRBJ1-2; a possible D gene is TRBD1 (5 bases). CDR3 length: 14 amino acids. In DNA, the CDR3 is TGTGCCAGCAGTTTAGTCGGGGACCGCTATGGCTACATCTTC. Protein: CASSLVGDRYGYIF.

This clonotype was picked up one time. Its ends do not fully match the called genes, so a read error is possible. This rearrangement joins TRBV11-3 to TRBJ2-3; 12 bases match TRBD2. This CDR3 has 16 amino acids. CDR1 SGHNT and CDR2 YENEEA come from the germline V gene. Here the CDR3 reads CASSLSWTSGTGTQYF. The CDR3 DNA is TGTGCCAGCAGTTTATCCTGGACTAGCGGGACAGGTACGCAGTATTTT.

This clonotype has only a few counts. V gene TRBV30 combines with J gene TRBJ2-1, with unresolved D. Germline values: CDR1 GTSNPN, CDR2 SVGIG (reference sequence). Trimming took 7 bases from V and 8 from J, leaving 15 bases between them. The CDR3 totals 12 residues. This chain's CDR3 is CALKSVGHEQFF. CDR3 DNA: TGTGCCTTGAAATCGGTTGGACATGAGCAGTTCTTC.

This clonotype occurred many times. The chain's CDR3 is CASLAGRTYNEQFF. The CDR3 DNA reads TGTGCCAGCCTAGCAGGGCGTACCTACAATGAGCAGTTCTTC. J is TRBJ2-1 and V is TRBV10-3; D is possibly TRBD1 or TRBD2 (5 bases each). V was cut by 10 bases and J by 2 bases, with 15 bases left in between. This CDR3 is built from 14 residues. Germline V gene data show CDR1 as ENHRY and CDR2 as SYGVKD.

There are a few counts of this clonotype. A read error may account for a junction end that differs from germline. The chain employs TRBV12-3 or TRBV12-4 and TRBJ2-7; D is undetermined. This CDR3 has 12 residues. CDR3: CAGSLQPGGQYF. CDR3 DNA: TGCGCCGGCAGTTTACAGCCTGGCGGGCAGTACTTC.

This clonotype was recorded once. One junction end does not reproduce the germline sequence, and a read error may be involved. V usage is TRBV4-1 and J usage is TRBJ1-4, with TRBD1 matching over 8 bases. CDR1 is MGHRA and CDR2 is YSYEKL in the germline V gene. The CDR3 contains 18 residues. The CDR3 DNA follows: TGCGTCAGCAGCCCCAGGACAGGGAGGTTTTTAACTAATGAAAAACTGTTTTTT. This encodes CVSSPRTGRFLTNEKLFF.

Concerning this clonotype itself: An end of the junction does not agree with germline; a read error may underlie this. V gene TRBV29-1 combines with J gene TRBJ2-3; D unclear. The germline gives CDR1 SQVTM, CDR2 ANQGSEA. This CDR3 spans 15 amino acids. In DNA form, the CDR3 reads TGCAGCGTTGAAGATCCCCTTCCCTGGTCAGATACGCAGTACTTT. It yields the protein CSVEDPLPWSDTQYF.

V usage is TRBV20-1 and J usage is TRBJ2-5; TRBD1 is a possible D gene (6 bases). The CDR3 contains 15 residues. Germline-derived CDR1 and CDR2 are DFQATT and SNEGSKA (reference sequence). V was pared by 0 bases and J by 1 base, with 12 bases between. The CDR3 here is CSARDSTGFQETQYF. CDR3 nucleotides: TGCAGTGCTAGAGATTCGACAGGCTTCCAAGAGACCCAGTACTTC.

As regards this clonotype: One junction end disagrees with the germline gene, perhaps due to a read error. The rearrangement joins TRBV13 to TRBJ2-7, with 8 nucleotides matching TRBD1. The germline V gene has CDR1 PRHDT and CDR2 FYEKMQ (reference sequence). The CDR3 consists of 13 residues. The DNA of the CDR3 is TGTGCCAGCAGCTTTCAGGACAGGGACGAACAGTACTTC. Protein: CASSFQDRDEQYF.

This clonotype was counted many times. The chain links TRBV6-5 to TRBJ2-2; the D gene could be TRBD1 or TRBD2 (5 bases each). Germline V gene lookup returns CDR1 MNHEY and CDR2 SVGAGI. The CDR3 contains 14 residues. V lost 6 bases to trimming and J lost 5 bases, with 13 bases between them. The CDR3 loop is CASSWDLSTGELFF. The CDR3 DNA is TGTGCCAGCAGCTGGGACCTGTCGACCGGGGAGCTGTTTTTT.

About this clonotype: A read error may produce the germline difference seen at one junction end. This chain connects TRBV12-3 or TRBV12-4 to TRBJ2-7, with D tentatively TRBD1 (5 bases). The length of the CDR3 is 13 residues. DNA of the CDR3: TGTGTCAGCAGTTTAAGCCAGGGCTACGAGCTGTACTTC. It encodes CVSSLSQGYELYF.

A word on this clonotype: The conserved phenylalanine or tryptophan is not found at the CDR3 terminus, so this likely reflects a read error. This chain links TRBV6-5 with TRBJ1-4; weak D call: TRBD1 (6 bases). The germline V and J ends were trimmed by 7 bases and 6 bases, with 15 bases remaining between them. The CDR3 has 14 residues. CDR1 is MNHEY and CDR2 is SVGAGI in the germline V gene. In nucleotides, the CDR3 is TGTGCCAGCACAATGGGAGGGGGGGATGAAAAACTGTTTTTA. The encoded protein is CASTMGGGDEKLFL.

Worth noting for this clonotype: A much larger clone lies one base from this, so it may be a read error. The chain couples TRBV20-1 to TRBJ2-3, with TRBD2 matching over 14 bases. The ends lost 0 bases at V and 4 bases at J; junction bases unmatched: 15. From germline, CDR1 is DFQATT and CDR2 SNEGSKA (reference sequence). The CDR3 runs 20 residues. In nucleotides, the CDR3 is TGCAGTGCTAGAGATTGGAGGAGGACTAGCGGGAGGCGTAGCGCAGATACGCAGTATTTT. This encodes CSARDWRRTSGRRSADTQYF.

About this clonotype itself: Since the CDR3 does not end with the conserved phenylalanine or tryptophan, this likely comes from a read error. The CDR3 loop is CASRAGTDSRDTQYL. In DNA, the CDR3 is TGTGCCAGCAGAGCCGGGACGGACAGCAGAGATACGCAGTATTTA. The chain joins TRBV6-1 to TRBJ2-3; possible D gene TRBD1, 6 bases. Per germline, CDR1 MNHNS and CDR2 SASEGT. The CDR3 loop spans 15 amino acids.

The CDR3 sequence: CNVEGQGEQYF. The DNA for the CDR3 is TGCAATGTTGAAGGGCAGGGGGAGCAGTACTTC. This chain links TRBV29-1 with TRBJ2-7, with a possible D match to TRBD1 (6 bases). CDR3 length: 11 amino acids. Germline CDR1 SQVTM, CDR2 ANQGSEA.

Comments on this clonotype: One end of the junction varies from germline; a read error may be responsible. The CDR3 sequence: CASSYGATYEQYF. The CDR3 coding sequence is TGTGCCAGCAGTTACGGGGCAACCTACGAGCAGTATTTC. The gene calls are TRBV6-2 or TRBV6-3 and TRBJ2-7, with a weak D call TRBD1 (5 bases). The CDR3 spans 13 residues. The germline V gene encodes CDR1 MNHEY and CDR2 SVGEGT.

The V gene is TRBV6-5, the J gene TRBJ2-7, with TRBD2 identical over 10 bases. Per the germline V gene, CDR1 is MNHEY and CDR2 is SVGAGI. The junction had 10 bases not matched to a gene; V was cut back by 0 bases and J by 5 bases. CDR3 size: 17 residues. CDR3 sequence reads: CASSYSIPSGSRNEQYF. CDR3 sequence (DNA): TGTGCCAGCAGTTACTCGATCCCTAGCGGGAGCAGGAACGAGCAGTACTTC.

Sample share makes this clonotype large (0.1 to 1%). This chain links TRBV5-4 with TRBJ2-3, with no clear D. CDR3 length: 15 residues. Trimming removed 0 bases at V and 2 bases at J, with 10 bases between. Looked up from germline, CDR1 is SGHNT and CDR2 is YYREEE (reference sequence). CDR3: CASSLESRTTDTQYF. Written as DNA, the CDR3 is TGTGCCAGCAGCTTGGAGAGTAGAACCACAGATACGCAGTATTTT.

Worth noting for this clonotype: The junction departs from germline at one end; a sequencing error may be responsible. The J gene is TRBJ1-1, the V gene TRBV29-1; D call uncertain. CDR3 length: 13 residues. Looked up from germline, CDR1 is SQVTM and CDR2 is ANQGSEA. This chain's CDR3 is CSVDSPENTETFF. In DNA form, the CDR3 reads TGCAGCGTTGATAGCCCAGAGAACACTGAAACTTTCTTT.

The J gene is TRBJ1-1, the V gene TRBV29-1; D is unresolved. Germline CDR1 is SQVTM and CDR2 is ANQGSEA. The CDR3 has 13 residues. Trimming stripped 3 bases from V and 5 bases from J, with 13 bases between. CDR3 sequence reads: CSVDSPAKTEAFF. CDR3 bases: TGCAGCGTTGATAGTCCAGCGAAAACTGAAGCTTTCTTT.

This clonotype was found once. CDR3 sequence: CASSRRETQYF. CDR3 nucleotides: TGTGCCAGCAGTAGGCGAGAGACCCAGTACTTC. The chain uses TRBV7-8 and TRBJ2-5; D unresolved. The V end was cut by 6 bases, the J end by 4 bases, with 6 bases between. CDR3 length: 11 amino acids. CDR1 is SGHVS and CDR2 is FQNEAQ in the germline V gene.

With respect to this clonotype: Since no conserved phenylalanine or tryptophan closes the CDR3, a read error is the likely cause. The rearrangement links TRBV6-2 or TRBV6-3 to TRBJ2-3; 8 nucleotides line up with TRBD2. The V segment lost 2 bases and the J segment 6 bases; nucleotides outside the gene matches: 4. Germline CDR1 MNHEY, CDR2 SVGEGT. There are 14 residues in the CDR3. The CDR3 DNA follows: TGTGCCAGCAGTTACACTAGCGGTCCGGATACGCAGTATTTA. This gives the protein CASSYTSGPDTQYL.

The gene calls are TRBV20-1 and TRBJ2-1, with D unresolved. Germline V gene data show CDR1 as DFQATT and CDR2 as SNEGSKA (reference sequence). The V end was cut by 7 bases, the J end by 0 bases, with 13 bases between. This CDR3 spans 14 amino acids. The CDR3 DNA follows: TGCAGTGATAAAGTCCTCAGCTCCTACAATGAGCAGTTCTTC. Its translation: CSDKVLSSYNEQFF.